This T cell receptor (beta chain) is from a study of beta chain bispecific antibodies for T cell cancers. At the level of the study: Jurkat cells expressed TRBV12-3; HPB-ALL cells expressed TRBV5-5.

T cells were expanded from blood mononuclear cells for two to three days with anti-CD3 OKT3 or CD3/CD28 beads. Expanded T cells grew in IL-2 (100 IU/ml) plus IL-7 (5 ng/ml). 5 x 10^4 normal T cells were cocultured with 5 x 10^4 target cells and bispecific antibody. Overall study findings and caveats: Most targeted TRBV signal came from the leukemia cell line cells, not normal T cells.

This clonotype has a count of ten or more. Antigen unknown. TCRdb processed the 5' RACE reads anew with MiXCR; each CDR3 protein has one entry. The sample includes about 20,000 distinct CDR3 sequences, roughly 2.6% seen only once; the top ten take over 25%. The V end lost 0 bases, the J end lost 3 bases, and 15 bases lay between the germline ends. The CDR3 loop spans 17 amino acids. Germline V gene data show CDR1 as SGHDN and CDR2 as FVKESK. The clonotype was recovered from a human donor in good health. Some clones in this sample may be carry-over from other donors' samples. The genes are TRBV14 and TRBJ2-1; D remains unclear. The specimen sequenced was healthy donor T cells cultured with leukemia cells. The CDR3 coding sequence is TGTGCCAGCAGCCAAGACATCACGGCGCTGAACTACAATGAGCAGTTCTTC. Translated: CASSQDITALNYNEQFF.